This T cell receptor beta chain was profiled in a study of HIV-infected patients and healthy controls (dated by TCRdb to 2014 to 2015). The CDR3 runs 15 residues from the cysteine to the phenylalanine. The DNA shown is the 45-base CDR3, in frame from base 1. The junction carries 9 bases between V and J, which are trimmed by 0 bases and 1 base respectively. The germline V gene gives CDR1 as MNHEY and CDR2 as SVGAGI. Libraries were built with 5' RACE. The sequencing machine was an Illumina MiSeq. In-frame beta chains were kept once TCRdb had trimmed the public reads at Q25 with fastp and called clones with MiXCR. Each CDR3 protein appears once, grouped with its most common genes and DNA. This sample gives more than 15,000 distinct CDR3 sequences in total; around 19% of them show up just once. The ten largest clones represent approximately 33% of the sample. In its sample, this clonotype was seen a few times. The antigen it binds to is not known. There are no base qualities to consult, and no much larger clone falls within one base.

This sequence uses TRBV6-5 and TRBJ1-1, with a tentative D gene TRBD1 over 6 matching bases. The sample consisted of CD8+ T cells from blood. This clonotype was obtained from a human donor in good health. The sequenced DNA: TGTGCCAGCAGTTACTCTCTGACAGGGAACACTGAAGCTTTCTTT. The resulting protein is CASSYSLTGNTEAFF.